The 19 T cell receptor beta chains below all came from one sample that was sequenced in a study of T cell responses to AZD1222 COVID-19 vaccine (dated by TCRdb to the early 2020s). The label giving this sample's time point can be read as: about 28 days (+/-7) after the second vaccine dose. Preparation of the library involved the immunoSEQ multiplex PCR assay. TCRdb carries this immuneACCESS record with in-frame sequences only. Its versions omit some clonotypes, under half of them owing to an unresolved V gene in the studies checked, with the rest unexplained. This sample has some 280,000 clones in its table, and around 93% of those were observed once. The top ten clones comprise less than 0.6% of the sample. Here the sequenced sample was peripheral blood, taken 28 days after the second AZD1222 dose. These receptors were taken from an adult who received the AZD1222 COVID-19 vaccine.

V gene TRBV5-4 combines with J gene TRBJ2-3; D might be TRBD1 (6 bases). Trimming shortened V by 4 bases and J by 1 base, and 13 bases separated the two germline ends. The CDR3 contains 15 residues. Germline V gives CDR1 SGHNT, CDR2 YYREEE (reference sequence). The CDR3 protein is CASSPDRSRTDTQYF. The DNA for the CDR3 is TGTGCCAGCAGCCCGGACAGATCCCGCACAGATACGCAGTATTTT.

The CDR3 is CASSLTGDRTDTQYF. CDR3 DNA sequence: TGCGCCAGCAGCTTGACAGGGGACCGCACAGATACGCAGTATTTT. The chain is built from TRBV5-1 and TRBJ2-3, with 7 bases matching TRBD1. There are 15 residues in the CDR3. The germline gives CDR1 SGHRS, CDR2 YFSETQ. V was clipped by 1 base and J by 1 base; unmatched bases: 3. Full variable domain (outside the CDR3, taken from reference TRBV5-1 and TRBJ2-3): KAGVTQTPRYLIKTRGQQVTLSCSPISGHRSVSWYQQTPGQGLQFLFEYFSETQRNKGNFPGRFSGRQFSNSRSEMNVSTLELGDSALYLCASSLTGDRTDTQYFGPGTRLTVL.

This rearrangement joins TRBV6-1 to TRBJ1-2; D remains unclear. The CDR3 runs to 14 residues. V was trimmed by 3 bases and J by 2 bases, leaving 10 bases between them. Germline assignment: CDR1 MNHNS and CDR2 SASEGT. The CDR3 DNA follows: TGTGCCAGCAGTGAGGGTGGTCGGAACTATGGCTACACCTTC. Encoded protein: CASSEGGRNYGYTF.

The genes are TRBV28 and TRBJ1-1, with TRBD1 matching 7 bases. The germline gives CDR1 MDHEN, CDR2 SYDVKM. This CDR3 region has 15 residues. With V trimmed by 8 bases and J by 3 bases, 12 bases remained unmatched. This CDR3 reads CASGDSLGVDTEAFF. The DNA of the CDR3 is TGTGCCAGCGGGGACAGTCTTGGAGTAGACACTGAAGCTTTCTTT. Looking up the rest from reference TRBV28 and TRBJ1-1 gives the full variable domain: DVKVTQSSRYLVKRTGEKVFLECVQDMDHENMFWYRQDPGLGLRLIYFSYDVKMKEKGDIPEGYSVSREKKERFSLILESASTNQTSMYLCASGDSLGVDTEAFFGQGTRLTVV.

The chain employs TRBV9 and TRBJ2-1; the D is unclear. The CDR3 runs to 12 residues. Trimming cost V 4 bases and J 7 bases, with 9 bases left between them. Germline lookup yields CDR1 SGDLS and CDR2 YYNGEE. CDR3 DNA: TGTGCCAGCAGCCAACTTTGGAATGAGCAGTTCTTC. Its translation is CASSQLWNEQFF.

The CDR3, as DNA: TGTGCCAGCAGTTTGACAGGGTATACCTACGAGCAGTACTTC. Protein product: CASSLTGYTYEQYF. The chain is built from TRBV28 and TRBJ2-7, with TRBD1 matching 7 bases. The CDR3 loop spans 14 amino acids. Per germline, CDR1 MDHEN and CDR2 SYDVKM. The V segment lost 3 bases and the J segment 2 bases; nucleotides outside the gene matches: 4.

The J gene is TRBJ1-1, the V gene TRBV7-2; 12 bases align to TRBD1. Germline assignment: CDR1 SGHTA and CDR2 FQGNSA. The V segment lost 0 bases and the J segment 14 bases; nucleotides outside the gene matches: 4. The CDR3 is made up of 13 amino acids. The CDR3 reads CASSLAGTGGSFF. CDR3 bases: TGTGCCAGCAGCTTAGCAGGGACAGGGGGCTCATTCTTT.

The rearrangement links TRBV19 to TRBJ2-2; D ambiguous. Germline CDR1 reads LNHDA; CDR2 reads SQIVND (reference sequence). CDR3 length equals 16 residues. The V and J ends lost 3 bases and 0 bases respectively, with 11 bases between them. The CDR3: CASSIMVAANTGELFF. For the CDR3, the DNA is TGTGCCAGTAGTATTATGGTAGCAGCGAACACCGGGGAGCTGTTTTTT. Full variable domain (remainder filled in from reference TRBV19 and TRBJ2-2): DGGITQSPKYLFRKEGQNVTLSCEQNLNHDAMYWYRQDPGQGLRLIYYSQIVNDFQKGDIAEGYSVSREKKESFPLTVTSAQKNPTAFYLCASSIMVAANTGELFFGEGSRLTVL.

The chain links TRBV2 to TRBJ1-2; possibly TRBD1 for D (6 bases). Trimming shortened V by 7 bases and J by 7 bases, and 16 bases separated the two germline ends. Germline V gene sequence: CDR1 SNHLY, CDR2 FYNNEI. The CDR3 contains 13 residues. Here the CDR3 reads CASMIGGRSGYTF. For the CDR3, the DNA is TGTGCCAGCATGATAGGGGGGCGCTCTGGCTACACCTTC.

The chain couples TRBV9 to TRBJ1-2; TRBD1 might be the D (5 bases). Germline CDR1 SGDLS, CDR2 YYNGEE. Trimming removed 0 bases at V and 1 base at J, with 10 bases between. This CDR3 comprises 15 residues. This chain's CDR3 is CASSVAAGINYGYTF. In DNA form, the CDR3 reads TGTGCCAGCAGCGTAGCGGCAGGGATTAACTATGGCTACACCTTC.

V is TRBV5-1 and J is TRBJ2-2; D ambiguous. Between the trimmed V and J ends, which lost 0 bases and 4 bases, there was a span of 4 bases. Germline CDR1 is SGHRS and CDR2 is YFSETQ. The CDR3 has 13 residues. DNA of the CDR3: TGCGCCAGCAGCTTGGACCCCACCGGGGAGCTGTTTTTT. Its protein is CASSLDPTGELFF.

V gene TRBV10-3 combines with J gene TRBJ2-7; D gene ambiguous. The germline V gene encodes CDR1 ENHRY and CDR2 SYGVKD. V gave up 3 bases and J gave up 0 bases, with 6 bases separating them. CDR3 length: 13 amino acids. In DNA form, the CDR3 reads TGTGCCATCAGTGAAGGGTCCTCCTACGAGCAGTACTTC. Translation: CAISEGSSYEQYF.

In the case of this clone: This sample includes further DNA sequences coding for the same CDR3. The chain couples TRBV18 to TRBJ1-1, with D perhaps matching TRBD1 (6 bases). Trimming took off 3 bases at V and 1 base at J, with 9 bases between the two ends. The CDR3 is 14 residues long. Germline V lookup: CDR1 KGHSH, CDR2 LQKENI. This CDR3 reads CASSPGAQNTEAFF. CDR3 sequence (DNA): TGTGCCAGCTCACCGGGGGCGCAGAACACTGAAGCTTTCTTT.

The chain employs TRBV5-4 and TRBJ2-2; D gene unclear. The CDR3 loop spans 13 amino acids. Germline V gives CDR1 SGHNT, CDR2 YYREEE (reference sequence). V lost 7 bases, J lost 0 bases, and 7 bases lay in between. CDR3 DNA: TGTGCCAGCGGCGCCTCGAACACCGGGGAGCTGTTTTTT. Protein product: CASGASNTGELFF.

J is TRBJ2-7 and V is TRBV6-5, with a weak D call TRBD2 (6 bases). CDR1 and CDR2 (germline): MNHEY, SVGAGI. V lost 5 bases and J 2 bases, leaving 16 bases between the germline ends. The CDR3 runs to 15 residues. CDR3: CASSKTGTGTYEQYF. The CDR3 DNA sequence: TGTGCCAGCAGTAAAACCGGGACTGGAACCTACGAGCAGTACTTC.

CDR3 DNA sequence: TGCAGCGTGCCTAGCGGGAGGGCAGCCTACAATGAGCAGTTCTTC. This encodes CSVPSGRAAYNEQFF. The V call is TRBV29-1, the J call TRBJ2-1; 12 bases are a match to TRBD2. Germline V CDR1 and CDR2: SQVTM, ANQGSEA. The CDR3 consists of 15 residues. Losses at the gene ends were 6 bases for V and 2 bases for J; bases not matched to a gene: 5.

The genes are TRBV5-1 and TRBJ1-3, with 7 nucleotides matching TRBD1. CDR3 length equals 14 residues. Germline loops: CDR1 SGHRS, CDR2 YFSETQ. V shed 0 bases, J shed 8 bases, and the junction held 5 bases outside the gene matches. DNA for the CDR3: TGCGCCAGCAGCTTGGTAGGGGGCCGCGACACCATATATTTT. Its protein is CASSLVGGRDTIYF. Full variable domain (rest looked up from reference TRBV5-1 and TRBJ1-3): KAGVTQTPRYLIKTRGQQVTLSCSPISGHRSVSWYQQTPGQGLQFLFEYFSETQRNKGNFPGRFSGRQFSNSRSEMNVSTLELGDSALYLCASSLVGGRDTIYFGEGSWLTVV.

The chain links TRBV28 to TRBJ2-2, with TRBD2 matching 14 bases. The junction had 13 bases not matched to a gene; V was cut back by 3 bases and J by 4 bases. This CDR3 comprises 20 residues. Looked up from germline, CDR1 is MDHEN and CDR2 is SYDVKM. Here the CDR3 reads CASSFVGTSGSSAGTGELFF. The CDR3, as DNA: TGTGCCAGCAGTTTTGTGGGGACTAGCGGGAGCTCCGCGGGCACCGGGGAGCTGTTTTTT.

The count of this clone is one. The chain recombines TRBV20-1 with TRBJ2-7, with a weak D call TRBD1 (5 bases). The CDR3 spans 13 residues. Germline lookup yields CDR1 DFQATT and CDR2 SNEGSKA (reference sequence). The V end lost 3 bases, the J end lost 5 bases, and 14 bases lay between the germline ends. The CDR3 sequence is CSASVSGADEQYF. The DNA of the CDR3 is TGCAGTGCTAGTGTTTCTGGGGCAGACGAGCAGTACTTC.